This T cell receptor (beta chain) was identified during a study of blood T cell repertoires in COVID-19. Clones were read by immunoSEQ multiplex PCR, and TCRdb kept only the in-frame ones, dropping some. The sample yields 60,000 to 85,000 clones, approximately 86% seen once. V gave up 0 bases and J gave up 6 bases; unmatched junction bases: 9. The CDR3 length is 15 residues. Germline CDR1 SQVTM, CDR2 ANQGSEA. By sample share, this clone is medium-sized (0.01 to 0.1%). This clonotype was sampled from a human donor in a cohort sampled during active COVID-19. Sequenced input: peripheral blood. This rearrangement joins TRBV29-1 to TRBJ1-2, with 8 bases fitting TRBD1. The CDR3 DNA sequence: TGCAGCGTTGAAGAGGGACAGGAACGTTCTGATGGCTACACCTTC. Translation gives CSVEEGQERSDGYTF.